A selection of T cell receptor beta chains follows, all from one sample in a study of shared clonotypes between healthy human individuals. Data came from immunoSEQ multiplex PCR; TCRdb stores just in-frame clones and leaves some out. The data hold 400,000 or so clones, with approximately 96% observed a single time. Input material: memory CD8+ T cells sorted from blood. The receptors come from a man aged 25-45 years in good health. Both conserved end residues are part of each CDR3. D genes are given only for firm matches. Clone size is shown for a subset of rows, as once, few, many or a class of expanded clone.

v_call	clone_size	j_call	d_call	cdr3_nt	cdr3_aa
TRBV7-2	.	TRBJ2-3	.	TGTGCCAGCAGCTTTAGCACAGATACGCAGTATTTT	CASSFSTDTQYF
TRBV27	.	TRBJ1-4	TRBD1	TGTGCCAGCAGTTTAGGGTCCCTAGCCGGGACAGGGGACGGAAAACTGTTTTTT	CASSLGSLAGTGDGKLFF
TRBV7-6	.	TRBJ1-5	.	TGTGCCAGCAGCCGGGCCTTCAACCAGCCCCAGCATTTT	CASSRAFNQPQHF
TRBV6-5	.	TRBJ2-5	.	TGTGCCAGCAGTTACCTGGACCGAGAGACCCAGTACTTC	CASSYLDRETQYF
TRBV5-6	once	TRBJ2-7	TRBD1	TGTGCCAGCAGCTTGGGACAGGGACCCTACGAGCAGTACTTC	CASSLGQGPYEQYF
TRBV28	.	TRBJ2-2	TRBD2	TGTGCCAGCAGTTTCCCGGCCAGAACTACCGGGACTACTTCTACCGGGGAGCTGTTTTTT	CASSFPARTTGTTSTGELFF
TRBV9	.	TRBJ1-2	.	TGTGCCAGCAGCGCCGAGGTGAACTATGGCTACACCTTC	CASSAEVNYGYTF
TRBV5-6	once	TRBJ2-7	TRBD2	TGTGCCAGCAGCTTGGTGGGGACTAGCGGGATTCTTCATTCCTACGAGCAGTACTTC	CASSLVGTSGILHSYEQYF
TRBV5-1	.	TRBJ2-5	.	TGCGCCAGCAGCTTGGTGGGGCAAGAGACCCAGTACTTC	CASSLVGQETQYF
TRBV11-1	.	TRBJ2-2	TRBD2	TGTGCCAGCAGCTTTTCTAGCGGGAGTGACACCGGGGAGCTGTTTTTT	CASSFSSGSDTGELFF
TRBV6-6	.	TRBJ2-1	.	TGTGCCAGCAGTCCCCCTGGGTTAGTAAAATACAATGAGCAGTTCTTC	CASSPPGLVKYNEQFF
TRBV5-1	once	TRBJ2-6	TRBD1	TGCGCCAGCGGGGGACAGGGGGCTGGGGCCAACGTCCTGACTTTC	CASGGQGAGANVLTF